This entry describes one T cell receptor (beta chain). This was the immunoSEQ v3 assay. Here immunoSEQ multiplex PCR was the method, and the copy in TCRdb shows in-frame clones only, minus some. Found here are about 59,000 clones, around 67% of them singletons; the top ten hold about 2%. This specimen belongs to a study of TIL therapy for anti-PD-1-resistant metastatic lung cancer. Looking at the study overall: Progressing patients received lymphodepletion, expanded TIL infusion and IL-2. Most patients had lung adenocarcinoma; several tumors were EGFR-mutant, two ALK-rearranged; half smoked currently or formerly.

Time point indicated: pre-treatment sample, taken before nivolumab and TIL therapy. J gave up 7 bases and V 2 bases, and 10 bases lay outside the gene matches. Germline CDR1 MNHNS, CDR2 SASEGT. The CDR3 is made up of 16 amino acids. The TCR comes from a person between 30 and 80 years old with non-small cell lung cancer. The material was blood, obtained at baseline. The chain has TRBV6-1 and TRBJ1-3; TRBD1 matches 8 bases. As DNA, the CDR3 is TGTGCCAGCAGTGAAACCTCAGGTTACAGGGGGAACACCATATATTTT. Protein sequence: CASSETSGYRGNTIYF.